This TCR beta chain came from a study of T cell repertoires in cytomegalovirus infection. Across the whole study: The public TCR beta signatures pointed to both CMV infection and matching HLA type. Study conclusions and caveats: Dominant in the ex vivo response were TCR beta clonotypes restricted by HLA-C and specific for CMV. Of the TCR beta families, the public ones yielded a cumulative frequency that identified carriers of CMV plus the relevant HLA.

TCRdb redid the calling of the reads with MiXCR, one entry per CDR3 protein. Among fewer than 200,000 distinct CDR3 sequences listed, about 21% were seen once. This clonotype appeared a few times. Its antigen is unidentified. This CDR3 has 13 amino acids. V dropped 4 bases and J dropped 5 bases, with 11 bases sitting between them. Germline V gene data show CDR1 as SGHDN and CDR2 as FVKESK. The clonotype comes from a human donor in good health (CMV status not recorded). Some clones in this sample may be carry-over from other donors' samples. This chain uses TRBV14 with TRBJ2-5; D ambiguous. Sequencing used PBMCs. The CDR3 DNA is TGTGCCAGCAGCCTAACAGCCAGTGAGACCCAGTACTTC. It codes for CASSLTASETQYF.